The 5 T cell receptor beta chains reported below all come from one sample, sequenced in a study of shared clonotypes between healthy human individuals. The protocol was immunoSEQ multiplex PCR, while the TCRdb copy is restricted to in-frame clones and leaves out a portion. The repertoire includes around 450,000 clones, more than 75% of them detected once, and around 14% sits in the top ten. What was sequenced was PBMCs. The source of these receptors is a middle-aged woman in good health. Some clones in this sample may be carry-over from other donors' samples.

This chain links TRBV2 with TRBJ2-3; 9 bases agree with TRBD2. The CDR3 contains 14 residues. From germline, CDR1 is SNHLY and CDR2 FYNNEI. Germline trimming cut 7 bases from V and 8 bases from J; bases unmatched to any gene: 10. CDR3 in DNA: TGTGCCAGCAATGGCGGGAGGGCCTTTGGTACGCAGTATTTT. Protein: CASNGGRAFGTQYF.

This chain uses TRBV7-3 with TRBJ2-7; 8 bases match TRBD2. The germline CDR1 and CDR2 sequences are SGHTA and FQGTGA. CDR3 length: 13 amino acids. After removal of 5 bases from V and 5 bases from J, the junction contained 5 bases not matched to a gene. The CDR3 protein is CASSLIAGNEQYF. For the CDR3, the DNA is TGTGCCAGCAGCCTAATAGCGGGAAACGAGCAGTACTTC.

The chain has TRBV6-4 and TRBJ2-3, with D tentatively TRBD1 or TRBD2 (6 bases each). Germline assignment: CDR1 MRHNA and CDR2 SNTAGT. V was trimmed by 7 bases and J by 2 bases, leaving 13 bases between them. The CDR3 extends over 14 amino acids. CDR3 loop: CASKGGEATDTQYF. DNA for the CDR3: TGTGCCAGCAAGGGGGGCGAGGCCACAGATACGCAGTATTTT.

The CDR3 region is CASSGGRNSYEQYF. Written as DNA, the CDR3 is TGTGCCAGCAGCGGGGGACGGAACTCCTACGAGCAGTACTTC. The V call is TRBV5-8, the J call TRBJ2-7, with D perhaps given as TRBD1 or TRBD2 (5 bases each). Trimming removed 4 bases from V and 0 bases from J, with 11 bases in between. The CDR3 totals 14 residues. Germline loops: CDR1 SGHTS, CDR2 YDEGEE. The full variable domain, with the rest looked up from reference TRBV5-8 and TRBJ2-7, is EAGVTQSPTHLIKTRGQQATLRCSPISGHTSVYWYQQALGLGLQFLLWYDEGEERNRGNFPPRFSGRQFPNYSSELNVNALELEDSALYLCASSGGRNSYEQYFGPGTRLTVT.

The genes are TRBV5-1 and TRBJ2-7, with D possibly called TRBD1 or TRBD2 (5 bases each). CDR1 and CDR2 from the germline V gene are SGHRS and YFSETQ. The CDR3 consists of 14 residues. V was shortened by 4 bases and J by 4 bases, with 15 bases between the two germline ends. The CDR3 region has the DNA TGCGCCAGCAGCACCGGGACGAGAGGGTACGAGCAGTACTTC. Encoded protein: CASSTGTRGYEQYF.